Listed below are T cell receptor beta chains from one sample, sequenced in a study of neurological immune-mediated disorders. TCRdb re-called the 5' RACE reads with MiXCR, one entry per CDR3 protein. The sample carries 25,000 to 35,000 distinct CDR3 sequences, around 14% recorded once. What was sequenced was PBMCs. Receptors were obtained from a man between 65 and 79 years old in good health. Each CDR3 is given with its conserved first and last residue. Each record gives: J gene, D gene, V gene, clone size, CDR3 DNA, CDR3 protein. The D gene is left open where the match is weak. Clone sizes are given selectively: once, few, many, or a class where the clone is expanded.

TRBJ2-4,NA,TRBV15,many,TGTGCCACCAGCAGAGATCGGGCGGACAGTAACATTCAGTACTTC,CATSRDRADSNIQYF
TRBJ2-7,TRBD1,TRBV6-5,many,TGTGCCAGCAGTTACGGGACAGGGGAGCGCGAGCAGTACTTC,CASSYGTGEREQYF
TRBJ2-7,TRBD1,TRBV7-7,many,TGTGCCAGCAGCCCCATTGGACAGGGCGACGAGCAGTACTTC,CASSPIGQGDEQYF
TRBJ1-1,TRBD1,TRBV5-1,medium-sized,TGCGCCAGCAGCAAGATGGGAGGGGGCGACCCAATGAACACTGAAGCTTTCTTT,CASSKMGGGDPMNTEAFF
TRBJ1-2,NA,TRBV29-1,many,TGCAGCGTTGAAGGAGACGCCAGAAAAAACTATGGCTACACCTTC,CSVEGDARKNYGYTF
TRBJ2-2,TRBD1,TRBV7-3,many,TGTGCCAGCAGCCCGACAGGGGGCATCACCGGGGAGCTGTTTTTT,CASSPTGGITGELFF
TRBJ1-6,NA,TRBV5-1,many,TGCGCCAGCAGCTTGTTCACAGGGTTTAATTCACCCCTCCACTTT,CASSLFTGFNSPLHF
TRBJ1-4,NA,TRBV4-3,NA,TGCGCCAACAGCCAAGTATATAGCCGAAATGAAAACCTGTTTTTT,CANSQVYSRNENLFF
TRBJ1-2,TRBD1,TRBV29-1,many,TGCAGCGTCCACCAGGACAGGTTGAATGGCTACACCTTC,CSVHQDRLNGYTF
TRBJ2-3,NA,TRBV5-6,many,TGTGCCAGCAGCTTTCAGGGCGCAGATACGCAGTATTTT,CASSFQGADTQYF
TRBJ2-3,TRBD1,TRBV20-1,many,TGCAGTGCTAGACCCCTGCGAGACAGGGGGCCAGACCATAGCACAGATACGCAGTATTTT,CSARPLRDRGPDHSTDTQYF
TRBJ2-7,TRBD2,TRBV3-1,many,TGTGCCAGCAGCCAGACAGGACTAGCGGGACCCTACGAGCAGTACTTC,CASSQTGLAGPYEQYF
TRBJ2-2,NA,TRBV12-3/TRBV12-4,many,TGTGCCAGCCGTCCACCCTATCGCACCGGGGAGCTGTTTTTT,CASRPPYRTGELFF
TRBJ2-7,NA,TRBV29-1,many,TGCAGCGTCCGGGACATACAAGTCCACGAGCAGTACTTC,CSVRDIQVHEQYF
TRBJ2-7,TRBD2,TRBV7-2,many,TGTGCCAGCAGCTTATTGGGGGGGTGGGATGAGCAGTACTTC,CASSLLGGWDEQYF
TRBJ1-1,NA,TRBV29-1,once,TGCAGCGTTGGAGAATGGGACTCTGAAGCTTTCTTT,CSVGEWDSEAFF
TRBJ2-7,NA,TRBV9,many,TGTGCCAGCAGCTCGACACTCCCCCCCAACGAGCAGTACTTC,CASSSTLPPNEQYF
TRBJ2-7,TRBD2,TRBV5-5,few,TGTGCCAGCAGCTCCGCTAGCGGGGGCTACGAGCAGTACTTC,CASSSASGGYEQYF
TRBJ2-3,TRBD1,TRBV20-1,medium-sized,TGCAGTGCTAGGGGATCGACAGGGGTTGCAGATACGCAGTATTTT,CSARGSTGVADTQYF
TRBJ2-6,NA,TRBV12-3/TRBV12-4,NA,TGTGCCAGCAGAAGCGCTGCTGGGGCCAACGTCCTGACTTTC,CASRSAAGANVLTF